The 25 T cell receptor beta chains below all came from one sample that was sequenced in a study of T cell clones after liver transplantation. Sequencing of dividing CFSE-low cells from the MLR defined alloreactive TCRbeta sequences. Antigen specificity for these receptors is unknown. Profiled with immunoSEQ multiplex PCR; TCRdb holds only in-frame clones, not every one. The sample has approximately 6,300 clones; approximately 30% are singletons. Sequenced sample: CD4+ T cells from cultured PBMCs. Every receptor here comes from a human patient who received a liver transplant. Some T cells may possibly be graft donor cells.

V usage is TRBV11-3 and J usage is TRBJ2-2; 11 nucleotides line up with TRBD2. This CDR3 contains 17 residues. The ends lost 2 bases at V and 0 bases at J; junction bases unmatched: 2. Per germline, CDR1 SGHNT and CDR2 YENEEA. This CDR3 is CASSLSGLAANTGELFF. CDR3 nucleotide sequence: TGTGCCAGCAGCTTATCGGGACTAGCGGCGAACACCGGGGAGCTGTTTTTT.

Note on this clone: This likely came from a read error, as a far larger clone is one base away. The chain recombines TRBV10-3 with TRBJ1-1, with D tentatively TRBD1 (5 bases). Germline V gene data show CDR1 as ENHRY and CDR2 as SYGVKD. This CDR3 contains 15 residues. The V and J ends lost 4 bases and 5 bases respectively, with 17 bases between them. In DNA, the CDR3 is TGTGCCATCAGTGCGGGTCGGGGAGAGGGGACTGAAGCTTTCTTT. The encoded protein is CAISAGRGEGTEAFF.

The rearrangement joins TRBV27 to TRBJ1-2, with 9 bases matching TRBD1. This CDR3 has 15 residues. Per the germline V gene, CDR1 is MNHEY and CDR2 is SMNVEV (reference sequence). The V and J ends lost 10 bases and 2 bases, in that order; junction bases with no gene match: 11. Here the CDR3 DNA reads TGTGCCACCCTGGGACAGGGCCCCTCCAACTATGGCTACACCTTC. It is translated as CATLGQGPSNYGYTF.

This clone has only one observation. This chain links TRBV19 with TRBJ2-3; 7 bases are shared with TRBD1. The length of the CDR3 is 13 residues. Germline CDR1 reads LNHDA; CDR2 reads SQIVND (reference sequence). Trimming removed 7 bases from V and 1 base from J; junction bases left unmatched: 2. The CDR3 DNA reads as TGTGCCAGTACCACAGGGGGCACAGATACGCAGTATTTT. This translates into CASTTGGTDTQYF. The whole variable domain, remainder taken from reference TRBV19 and TRBJ2-3, is DGGITQSPKYLFRKEGQNVTLSCEQNLNHDAMYWYRQDPGQGLRLIYYSQIVNDFQKGDIAEGYSVSREKKESFPLTVTSAQKNPTAFYLCASTTGGTDTQYFGPGTRLTVL.

This sequence joins TRBV5-6 and TRBJ2-7, with a tentative D call TRBD1 (6 bases). This CDR3 has 16 residues. Per germline, CDR1 SGHDT and CDR2 YYEEEE. The V end lost 3 bases, the J end lost 3 bases, and 19 bases lay between the germline ends. CDR3 in amino acids: CASSSGEWAPGYEQYV. CDR3 nucleotides: TGTGCCAGCAGCTCAGGGGAATGGGCCCCAGGCTACGAGCAGTACGTC.

This sequence joins TRBV6-6 and TRBJ1-1, with 7 bases aligning to TRBD1. The CDR3 runs to 13 residues. Germline CDR1 MNHNY, CDR2 SVGAGI (reference sequence). After removal of 6 bases from V and 1 base from J, the junction contained 2 bases not matched to a gene. The DNA of the CDR3 is TGTGCCAGCAGCAGGGGGAGGAACACTGAAGCTTTCTTT. It specifies CASSRGRNTEAFF.

The gene calls are TRBV11-2 and TRBJ2-1; tentative D call: TRBD2 (6 bases). The V gene lost 0 bases and the J gene lost 8 bases, with 14 bases spanning the gap. Germline V gene lookup returns CDR1 SGHAT and CDR2 FQNNGV. CDR3 length: 15 residues. The CDR3 region is CASSLDGGSVDEQFF. The CDR3 DNA is TGTGCCAGCAGCTTAGATGGAGGGTCTGTCGATGAGCAGTTCTTC.

By share, this clone counts as medium-sized. This sequence joins TRBV7-9 and TRBJ2-7; the D gene is possibly TRBD2 (6 bases). Germline CDR1 and CDR2: SEHNR and FQNEAQ (reference sequence). Between the trimmed V and J ends, which lost 5 bases and 9 bases, there was a span of 11 bases. CDR3 length: 11 residues. CDR3 nucleotides: TGTGCCAGCAGCCCCGGGACTGCGCAGTACTTC. As protein: CASSPGTAQYF.

This clone was seen a single time. The chain has TRBV7-6 and TRBJ2-3, with D hard to call. Trimming removed 4 bases at V and 0 bases at J, with 14 bases between. Germline CDR1 is SGHVS and CDR2 is FNYEAQ. The CDR3 contains 16 residues. Here the CDR3 reads CASSSRAAKSTDTQYF. The CDR3 DNA sequence: TGTGCCAGCAGCTCCCGGGCAGCTAAAAGCACAGATACGCAGTATTTT.

V usage is TRBV19 and J usage is TRBJ2-3, with 12 bases matching TRBD2. Germline V gene lookup returns CDR1 LNHDA and CDR2 SQIVND (reference sequence). The CDR3 runs to 15 residues. V trimming: 6 bases; J trimming: 8 bases; junction bases outside the gene matches: 9. The CDR3 bases are TGTGCCAGTAGAGCGCTAGCGGGAGGGCCCGGTACGCAGTATTTT. Its protein product is CASRALAGGPGTQYF.

Worth noting for this clone: This likely came from a read error, as a far larger clone is one base away. This chain links TRBV5-6 with TRBJ2-2, with D hard to call. V was shortened by 7 bases and J by 2 bases, with 15 bases between the two germline ends. Germline V gene sequence: CDR1 SGHDT, CDR2 YYEEEE. The CDR3 runs 15 residues. In nucleotides, the CDR3 is TGTGCCAGCGGAAGGTACAGAATAAACACCGGGGAGCTGTTTTTT. This codes for CASGRYRINTGELFF. The full variable domain, its missing parts supplied by reference TRBV5-6 and TRBJ2-2, is DAGVTQSPTHLIKTRGQQVTLRCSPKSGHDTVSWYQQALGQGPQFIFQYYEEEERQRGNFPDRFSGHQFPNYSSELNVNALLLGDSALYLCASGRYRINTGELFFGEGSRLTVL.

The chain couples TRBV9 to TRBJ2-5; 8 nucleotides align to TRBD2. Germline lookup yields CDR1 SGDLS and CDR2 YYNGEE. The CDR3 sequence is 14 residues long. With 4 bases clipped from V and 5 bases from J, the junction kept 7 bases outside the gene matches. This CDR3 reads CASSPGLAAETQYF. The DNA of the CDR3 is TGTGCCAGCAGCCCCGGACTAGCAGCCGAGACCCAGTACTTC.

J is TRBJ1-1 and V is TRBV11-1; no firm D call. The germline CDR1 and CDR2 sequences are SGHAT and FQDESV (reference sequence). Trimming took off 1 base at V and 0 bases at J, with 9 bases between the two ends. The CDR3 runs 15 residues. Here the CDR3 DNA reads TGTGCCAGCAGCTTAGGGGTCGTCATGAACACTGAAGCTTTCTTT. Protein: CASSLGVVMNTEAFF. Full variable domain (rest looked up from reference TRBV11-1 and TRBJ1-1): EAEVAQSPRYKITEKSQAVAFWCDPISGHATLYWYRQILGQGPELLVQFQDESVVDDSQLPKDRFSAERLKGVDSTLKIQPAELGDSAMYLCASSLGVVMNTEAFFGQGTRLTVV.

Sample share makes this clone medium-sized (0.01 to 0.1%). The genes are TRBV30 and TRBJ1-5; D perhaps matches TRBD1 (6 bases). This CDR3 is built from 15 residues. Per germline, CDR1 GTSNPN and CDR2 SVGIG (reference sequence). The V gene lost 1 base and the J gene lost 0 bases, with 10 bases spanning the gap. CDR3 loop: CAWSETGYSNQPQHF. The CDR3 nucleotides read TGTGCCTGGAGTGAAACAGGGTATAGCAATCAGCCCCAGCATTTT.

V is TRBV7-2 and J is TRBJ2-3; maybe TRBD2 (5 bases). The CDR3 is made up of 15 amino acids. V was pared by 4 bases and J by 0 bases, with 11 bases between. Germline CDR1 and CDR2: SGHTA and FQGNSA. CDR3 nucleotides: TGTGCCAGCAGCTCGAGGGCCTCTAGCACAGATACGCAGTATTTT. Encoded protein: CASSSRASSTDTQYF.

V and J are TRBV27 and TRBJ2-5, with 15 bases identical to TRBD2. CDR1 and CDR2 from the germline V gene are MNHEY and SMNVEV (reference sequence). This CDR3 comprises 20 residues. Unmatched junction bases numbered 15, after V lost 0 bases and J lost 7 bases. CDR3 nucleotides: TGTGCCAGCAGTTTATCGATCCCCGGGACTAGCGGGGGGCGCGCCCGGACCCAGTACTTC. This gives the protein CASSLSIPGTSGGRARTQYF.

This clone was seen only a few times. This likely reflects a read error, since a far larger clone is one base away. This is likely a read error, given that the CDR3 carries no conserved phenylalanine or tryptophan at its end. This chain links TRBV30 with TRBJ1-2; no reliable D call. CDR1 is GTSNPN and CDR2 is SVGIG in the germline V gene (reference sequence). The CDR3 totals 14 residues. The V and J ends lost 2 bases and 2 bases respectively, with 12 bases between them. The CDR3 nucleotides are TGTGCCTGGAGTCCCTACTCTCCCAACTATGGCTACACCCTC. Residues: CAWSPYSPNYGYTL.

This clone was seen a handful of times. The chain joins TRBV29-1 to TRBJ1-2, with 10 bases lining up with TRBD1. The CDR3 runs to 15 residues. The trim removed 5 bases at V and 6 bases at J, leaving 12 bases unmatched. Germline CDR1 and CDR2: SQVTM and ANQGSEA. The DNA for the CDR3 is TGCAGCGTTCTCGTCGGGACAGGGGCAAAAAATGGCTACACCTTC. The encoded protein is CSVLVGTGAKNGYTF.

This clone is medium-sized. J is TRBJ2-4 and V is TRBV7-9, with no clear D. This CDR3 region has 16 residues. Per germline, CDR1 SEHNR and CDR2 FQNEAQ (reference sequence). With 5 bases removed from V and 0 bases from J, the gap between germline ends came to 14 bases. CDR3 DNA sequence: TGTGCCAGCAGCCCCGCGGCACCTATAGCCAAAAACATTCAGTACTTC. Amino acid sequence: CASSPAAPIAKNIQYF.

The chain combines TRBV6-5 with TRBJ2-3; D possibly corresponds to TRBD2 (5 bases). This CDR3 region has 14 residues. The V and J ends lost 5 bases and 6 bases respectively, with 15 bases between them. The germline V gene has CDR1 MNHEY and CDR2 SVGAGI. This CDR3 is CASSDRGFVDTQYF. Here the CDR3 DNA reads TGTGCCAGCAGTGATCGGGGATTTGTGGATACGCAGTATTTT.

This clone is labeled medium-sized. The rearrangement joins TRBV6-1 to TRBJ1-1; possible D gene TRBD1, 6 bases. CDR3 length: 13 amino acids. Trimming took off 4 bases at V and 6 bases at J, with 12 bases between the two ends. Germline-derived CDR1 and CDR2 are MNHNS and SASEGT. The CDR3, as DNA: TGTGCCAGCAGTGCTAGGGGGGACGCTGAAGCTTTCTTT. Its translation: CASSARGDAEAFF.

The table lists this clone with a few counts. The V call is TRBV19, the J call TRBJ2-6; D is possibly TRBD1 or TRBD2 (5 bases each). Germline CDR1 is LNHDA and CDR2 is SQIVND (reference sequence). V was clipped by 3 bases and J by 0 bases, with 12 bases between them. This CDR3 has 17 residues. The CDR3 nucleotides read TGTGCCAGTAGTATTCGGGGCAAAAACTCTGGGGCCAACGTCCTGACTTTC. Protein sequence: CASSIRGKNSGANVLTF. Full variable domain (missing parts from reference TRBV19 and TRBJ2-6): DGGITQSPKYLFRKEGQNVTLSCEQNLNHDAMYWYRQDPGQGLRLIYYSQIVNDFQKGDIAEGYSVSREKKESFPLTVTSAQKNPTAFYLCASSIRGKNSGANVLTFGAGSRLTVL.

This chain joins TRBV28 and TRBJ2-7; D tentatively fits TRBD1 or TRBD2 (5 bases each). Germline lookup yields CDR1 MDHEN and CDR2 SYDVKM. CDR3 size: 16 residues. The V gene lost 5 bases and the J gene lost 2 bases, with 19 bases spanning the gap. The CDR3 region has the DNA TGTGCCAGCAGTCCCCCCCCCAGGGCCGGGACCTACGAGCAGTACTTC. Translating it yields CASSPPPRAGTYEQYF.

Relative to its sample, this clone is medium-sized. The chain has TRBV2 and TRBJ1-5, with a weak D call TRBD1 (5 bases). V was shortened by 4 bases and J by 0 bases, with 10 bases between the two germline ends. Germline assignment: CDR1 SNHLY and CDR2 FYNNEI. This CDR3 has 15 amino acids. The CDR3 coding sequence is TGTGCCAGCAGTGTTGACAGCAATAGCAATCAGCCCCAGCATTTT. Its protein product is CASSVDSNSNQPQHF.

J is TRBJ2-5 and V is TRBV25-1; D unclear. The last part of the DNA fits TRBJ2-7 better; the J call may be wrong. This CDR3 contains 11 residues. Germline CDR1 is MGHDK and CDR2 is SYGVNS. The CDR3 region has the DNA TGTGCCAGCAGTCGCCTTTACGAGCAGTACTTC. Amino acids: CASSRLYEQYF.